This TCR beta chain was recorded in a study of T and B cells in COVID-19 patients. Overall study findings and caveats: Blood from mildly ill patients while symptomatic, and early samples from severe cases, were scarce. In COVID-19 patients, T cell receptor beta variable and joining gene use was reportedly strongly skewed.

Germline assignment: CDR1 DFQATT and CDR2 SNEGSKA (reference sequence). The V gene end was trimmed by 1 base and the J gene end by 2 bases; junction bases not matched to a gene: 4. This CDR3 is built from 14 residues. Each TRB amplification used about 250-550 ng of genomic DNA from blood. This clonotype was counted a few times. Its antigen is unidentified. BIOMED2 TRB-A/B primer pools were used in multiplex TRB PCR. From the multiplex PCR reads, TCRdb called clonotypes with MiXCR, one entry per CDR3 protein. Found here are roughly 4,100 distinct CDR3 sequences, about 26% of them singletons; the top ten hold approximately 22%.

The sample was blood. The chain couples TRBV20-1 to TRBJ2-7; 8 nucleotides align to TRBD1. The source of this sequence is a human donor with active COVID-19. The CDR3 coding sequence is TGCAGTGCTAGAGGGACAGGGTTTGCCTACGAGCAGTACTTC. Encoded protein: CSARGTGFAYEQYF.